The rows below give T cell receptor beta chains drawn from one sample of a study of radiotherapy plus CTLA-4 blockade in lung cancer. Profiled with immunoSEQ multiplex PCR; TCRdb holds only in-frame clones, not every one. The sample includes about 120,000 clones, over 65% of them seen just once. The input for sequencing was peripheral blood, taken from a patient treated with radiotherapy plus ipilimumab. The receptor source for this set is a human donor with non-small cell lung cancer that progressed on radiotherapy plus ipilimumab. Some clones in this sample may be carry-over from other donors' samples. Both conserved end residues are part of each CDR3. D genes are given only for firm matches. Not all rows give a size; the values are once, few, many and, for expanded clones, a class.

j_call | d_call | clone_size | v_call | cdr3_aa | cdr3_nt
TRBJ1-5 | TRBD1 | NA | TRBV2 | CASSRQGEGQPQHF | TGTGCCAGCAGCCGACAGGGGGAAGGGCAGCCCCAGCATTTT
TRBJ2-1 | TRBD1 | NA | TRBV18 | CASSKKDRGDYNEQFF | TGTGCCAGCTCAAAAAAAGACAGGGGGGATTACAATGAGCAGTTCTTC
TRBJ1-4 | NA | once | TRBV5-1 | CASSDPQGSTEKLFF | TGCGCCAGCAGTGACCCACAGGGTAGTACTGAAAAACTGTTTTTT
TRBJ2-5 | TRBD1 | NA | TRBV7-3 | CASSAQGALFETQYF | TGTGCCAGCAGCGCACAGGGGGCTTTGTTTGAGACCCAGTACTTC
TRBJ1-5 | NA | NA | TRBV19 | CASSMFGGDSNQPQHF | TGTGCCAGTAGTATGTTCGGGGGGGATAGCAATCAGCCCCAGCATTTT
TRBJ1-6 | NA | NA | TRBV5-6 | CASSYLDSYNSPLHF | TGTGCCAGCAGTTATCTTGACTCTTATAATTCACCCCTCCACTTT
TRBJ1-1 | NA | NA | TRBV2 | CASSDFRGMNTEAFF | NA
TRBJ1-2 | NA | NA | TRBV21-1 | CASSKAPRRVFGYGYTF | TGTGCCAGCAGCAAAGCTCCCCGAAGGGTTTTTGGCTATGGCTACACCTTC
TRBJ1-2 | NA | NA | TRBV6-5 | CASAGSLRGYTF | TGTGCCAGCGCCGGGTCTTTAAGAGGCTACACCTTC
TRBJ2-7 | TRBD1 | NA | TRBV4-3 | CASSQEPIWAGGSSYEQYF | TGCGCCAGCAGCCAAGAACCGATATGGGCAGGGGGAAGCTCCTACGAGCAGTACTTC
TRBJ1-4 | TRBD1 | NA | TRBV4-3 | CASSQDKDRGRPTNEKLFF | TGCGCCAGCAGCCAAGATAAGGACAGGGGGAGGCCAACTAATGAAAAACTGTTTTTT
TRBJ2-1 | NA | NA | TRBV28 | CASSLLSGDSYNEQFF | TGTGCCAGCAGTTTACTCTCGGGAGACTCCTACAATGAGCAGTTCTTC
TRBJ2-7 | NA | NA | TRBV4-2 | CASSQEVEGSSYEQYF | TGTGCCAGCAGCCAAGAGGTAGAGGGCAGCTCCTACGAGCAGTACTTC
TRBJ2-7 | TRBD2 | NA | TRBV5-4 | CASSGRLAEFGEQYF | TGTGCCAGCAGCGGTCGACTAGCGGAGTTCGGTGAGCAGTACTTC
TRBJ2-7 | TRBD2 | NA | TRBV7-2 | CASSRLAGGPDALEQYF | TGTGCCAGCAGCCGGCTAGCGGGGGGGCCCGACGCCCTCGAGCAGTACTTC
TRBJ2-3 | NA | NA | TRBV2 | CASNAPTATSTDTQYF | TGTGCCAGCAATGCGCCAACAGCCACTAGCACAGATACGCAGTATTTT
TRBJ1-1 | NA | NA | TRBV27 | CASSLRGRGNTEAFF | TGTGCCAGCAGTCTGCGGGGACGCGGTAACACTGAAGCTTTCTTT
TRBJ2-7 | NA | NA | TRBV11-1 | CASSKSRVPSYEQYF | TGTGCCAGCAGCAAATCGAGGGTTCCCTCCTACGAGCAGTACTTC
TRBJ1-1 | TRBD1 | NA | TRBV6-4 | CASSADRVSTEAFF | TGTGCCAGCAGTGCAGACAGGGTAAGCACTGAAGCTTTCTTT
TRBJ2-7 | NA | once | TRBV29-1 | CSVRPRATSSYEQYF | TGCAGCGTACGACCAAGGGCTACTAGCTCCTACGAGCAGTACTTC
TRBJ2-3 | TRBD2 | NA | TRBV5-1 | CASSLANILAGASSTDTQYF | TGCGCCAGCAGCTTGGCCAATATACTAGCGGGGGCCTCAAGCACAGATACGCAGTATTTT
TRBJ2-2 | NA | NA | TRBV5-1 | CASSLVSGGPAGELFF | TGCGCCAGCAGCTTGGTTTCGGGGGGCCCCGCCGGGGAGCTGTTTTTT
TRBJ1-2 | NA | few | TRBV18 | CASSPTDSFGYTF | TGTGCCAGCTCACCTACGGACAGCTTCGGCTACACCTTC
TRBJ2-7 | TRBD1 | few | TRBV10-1 | CASGRDRAKSYEQYF | TGCGCCAGTGGCCGGGACAGGGCCAAATCCTACGAGCAGTACTTC
TRBJ2-7 | NA | NA | TRBV7-2 | CASSLVAGGPSLYEQYF | TGTGCCAGCAGCTTAGTGGCCGGGGGACCCTCCCTCTACGAGCAGTACTTC
TRBJ2-3 | TRBD2 | few | TRBV6-4 | CASSDTSGGADTQYF | TGTGCCAGCAGTGACACTAGCGGGGGGGCAGATACGCAGTATTTT
TRBJ1-1 | NA | NA | TRBV7-2 | CASSLAGRTFF | TGTGCCAGCAGCTTAGCGGGACGGACTTTCTTT
TRBJ1-2 | NA | NA | TRBV12-5 | CASAVSDGYYGYTF | TGTGCTAGTGCCGTCTCGGACGGTTATTATGGCTACACCTTC
TRBJ1-5 | NA | NA | TRBV7-8 | CASSLSSDQPQHF | TGTGCCAGCAGCTTATCCTCGGATCAGCCCCAGCATTTT
TRBJ2-1 | TRBD2 | NA | TRBV27 | CASSFTGRVNEQFF | TGTGCCAGCAGTTTCACCGGGAGGGTGAATGAGCAGTTCTTC
TRBJ2-7 | NA | NA | TRBV5-5 | CASSGAEGHPNYEQYF | TGTGCCAGCAGCGGCGCAGAGGGACACCCCAACTACGAGCAGTACTTC
TRBJ1-2 | TRBD1 | NA | TRBV28 | CASSRDRGGYGYTF | TGTGCCAGCAGTCGGGACAGGGGTGGCTATGGCTACACCTTC
TRBJ2-7 | TRBD1 | NA | TRBV7-9 | CATTGTDSSYEQYF | TGTGCCACCACCGGGACAGATTCCTCCTACGAGCAGTACTTC
TRBJ1-5 | NA | once | TRBV10-3 | CAISEGINQPQHF | TGTGCCATCAGTGAGGGGATCAATCAGCCCCAGCATTTT
TRBJ2-2 | NA | NA | TRBV6-5 | CASSEEAENTGELFF | TGTGCCAGCAGCGAGGAGGCCGAGAACACCGGGGAGCTGTTTTTT
TRBJ2-2 | TRBD2 | NA | TRBV19 | CASIGGETANTGELFF | TGTGCCAGTATTGGGGGGGAGACGGCGAACACCGGGGAGCTGTTTTTT
TRBJ2-7 | NA | NA | TRBV5-1 | CASSLGTLSYEQYF | TGCGCCAGCAGCCTCGGGACACTGTCCTACGAGCAGTACTTC
TRBJ1-5 | NA | NA | TRBV6-1 | CASNLSGSNQPQHF | TGTGCCAGCAACCTATCAGGATCCAATCAGCCCCAGCATTTT
TRBJ2-7 | NA | once | TRBV7-3 | CASSLAGYSYEQYF | TGTGCCAGCAGCTTGGCGGGTTACTCCTACGAGCAGTACTTC
TRBJ2-7 | NA | NA | TRBV21-1 | CASSKFTGSYEQYF | TGTGCCAGCAGCAAATTCACAGGCTCCTACGAGCAGTACTTC
TRBJ1-1 | TRBD1 | NA | TRBV18 | CASSPRLRTGENTEAFF | TGTGCCAGCTCACCACGTCTGAGGACAGGGGAGAACACTGAAGCTTTCTTT
TRBJ2-7 | TRBD2 | NA | TRBV19 | CASSRTSGGPRIYEQYF | TGTGCCAGTAGCAGGACTAGCGGGGGTCCGCGGATCTACGAGCAGTACTTC
TRBJ1-3 | NA | NA | TRBV19 | CASSLDRGRWNTIYF | TGTGCCAGTAGCCTGGACCGGGGGCGGTGGAACACCATATATTTT
TRBJ2-5 | NA | NA | TRBV7-3 | CASSSNSVETQYF | TGTGCCAGCAGCTCAAATTCCGTGGAGACCCAGTACTTC
TRBJ2-7 | NA | NA | TRBV27 | CATSEGGYSYEQYF | TGTGCCACCTCAGAGGGGGGGTACTCCTACGAGCAGTACTTC
TRBJ2-3 | NA | NA | TRBV9 | CASSVLNGGGTDTQYF | TGTGCCAGCAGCGTCCTCAACGGGGGAGGCACAGATACGCAGTATTTT
TRBJ1-1 | NA | NA | TRBV15 | CATSRDLDTEAFF | TGTGCCACCAGCAGAGATTTGGACACTGAAGCTTTCTTT
TRBJ1-4 | NA | NA | TRBV2 | CASSEGGGPWLDEKLFF | TGTGCCAGCAGTGAAGGTGGGGGCCCCTGGCTTGATGAAAAACTGTTTTTT
TRBJ2-2 | NA | NA | TRBV5-1 | CASSLALGGTGELFF | TGCGCCAGCAGCTTGGCTTTAGGAGGCACCGGGGAGCTGTTTTTT
TRBJ2-3 | NA | many | TRBV2 | CASTLATDTQYF | TGTGCCAGCACCCTAGCGACAGATACGCAGTATTTT
TRBJ1-1 | TRBD1 | NA | TRBV14 | CASSQDVRGYTEAFF | TGTGCCAGCAGCCAAGATGTCAGGGGGTACACTGAAGCTTTCTTT
TRBJ2-7 | NA | NA | TRBV6-5 | CASSYSTDSYEQYF | TGTGCCAGCAGTTACTCGACGGACTCCTACGAGCAGTACTTC
TRBJ1-1 | TRBD1 | few | TRBV6-6 | CASSYSTGTEAFF | TGTGCCAGCAGTTACTCGACAGGGACTGAAGCTTTCTTT
TRBJ1-2 | NA | few | TRBV9 | CASSPQPNYGYTF | TGTGCCAGCAGTCCCCAGCCCAACTATGGCTACACCTTC